This is a list of T cell receptor beta chains from one sample in a study of regulatory T cells in long-lasting Graves disease. TCRdb independently ran MiXCR on the multiplex PCR reads; one entry per CDR3 protein. This table holds more than 650,000 distinct CDR3 sequences, 30% found once. The sample in question was peripheral blood mononuclear cells (PBMCs), obtained when the disease was refractory, from a patient treated with antithyroid drugs. All receptors derive from a female donor with Graves disease. Each CDR3 is given with its conserved first and last residue. The D gene is left open where the match is weak. Clone size is not always given. Where it is, it says once, few, many or a class for expanded clones.

>NA|NA|TRBJ1-5|TRBV20-1
TGCAGTGCTAGGGAGCGCCCTGGTCAGCCCCAGCATTTT
CSARERPGQPQHF
>TRBD1|NA|TRBJ1-1|TRBV11-1
TGTGCCAGCACCCCAGACAGGGGGCGGACTGAAGCTTTCTTT
CASTPDRGRTEAFF
>TRBD1|many|TRBJ1-2|TRBV12-3/TRBV12-4
TGTGCCAGCAGTCCAGACAGGGGGCACGGTGGCTACACCTTC
CASSPDRGHGGYTF
>NA|NA|TRBJ1-5|TRBV30
TGTGCCTGGAGATCTACAGGGTCGAATCAGCCCCAGCATTTT
CAWRSTGSNQPQHF
>NA|NA|TRBJ1-2|TRBV11-2
TGTGTCAGCAGCTCATTTGGCGGTGGGAGGGGACGTTATGGCTACACCTTC
CVSSSFGGGRGRYGYTF
>TRBD1|NA|TRBJ1-5|TRBV20-1
TGCAGTGCCCGAAACCCGACAGGGGGTTGGGATCAGCCCCAGCATTTT
CSARNPTGGWDQPQHF
>TRBD1|NA|TRBJ1-5|TRBV19
TGTGCCAGTGCGGGACAGGGCATCATACTACGCAATCAGCCCCAGCATTTT
CASAGQGIILRNQPQHF
>TRBD2|few|TRBJ2-5|TRBV28
TGTGCCAGCAGCCAAGGAGCGGGAGTTCAAGAGACCCAGTACTTC
CASSQGAGVQETQYF
>NA|NA|TRBJ2-2|TRBV10-3
TGTGCCATGGCCCGGGACTCCAATCTGGACACCGGGGAGCTGTTTTTT
CAMARDSNLDTGELFF
>NA|once|TRBJ2-4|TRBV25-1
TGTGCCAGCAGTGGTAATTTGGCAGGGGAGCAAAACATTCAGTACTTC
CASSGNLAGEQNIQYF
>NA|NA|TRBJ2-5|TRBV7-9
TGTGCCAGCAGCTACCGGACCCCCCCAGGAGAGACCCAGTACTTC
CASSYRTPPGETQYF
>NA|NA|TRBJ1-5|TRBV28
TGTGCCAGCAGTTCCCCCCCTTCTGCGGGGGTGGCTCAGCCCCAGCATTTT
CASSSPPSAGVAQPQHF
>NA|NA|TRBJ1-1|TRBV11-2
TGTGCCAGCACCCTCCAACGAGTTGCTCCTGAAGCTTTCTTT
CASTLQRVAPEAFF
>TRBD1|few|TRBJ1-3|TRBV6-1
TGTGCCAGCAGTGAATCGACAGGGCTGCCTGGAAACACCATATATTTT
CASSESTGLPGNTIYF
>NA|NA|TRBJ1-3|TRBV2
TGTGCCAGCAGTGATGACCTGACAGGCATTAACGATCGCCGCTCTGGAAACACCATATATTTT
CASSDDLTGINDRRSGNTIYF
>NA|NA|TRBJ1-3|TRBV28
TGTGCCAGCAGTCCGGGCGGCTCCGGGGCGGGAAACACCATATATTTT
CASSPGGSGAGNTIYF
>NA|few|TRBJ1-1|TRBV28
TGTGCCAGCAGTCCTCACAGCTGGTATACTCTCCGGCAGGACACTGAAGCTTTCTTT
CASSPHSWYTLRQDTEAFF
>NA|NA|TRBJ1-2|TRBV20-1
TGCAGTGCAAACAAGGCCCTAGGTATCGGCTACACCTTC
CSANKALGIGYTF
>TRBD2|few|TRBJ2-4|TRBV20-1
TGCAGTGCGGGCCGGCCGGGCGGGAGGGCCCGTTTTAGCATTCAGTACTTC
CSAGRPGGRARFSIQYF
>NA|many|TRBJ2-4|TRBV11-2
TGTGCCAGCACCCAGTGGCCGGACTTGCCAAACATTCAGTACTTC
CASTQWPDLPNIQYF
>NA|many|TRBJ1-2|TRBV12-3/TRBV12-4
TGTGCCAGCAGTTCCACAGGCTATGGCTACACCTTC
CASSSTGYGYTF
>NA|few|TRBJ2-1|TRBV11-3
TGTGCCAGCAGCTTAGGAGGGGGGACCTACAATGAGCAGTTCTTC
CASSLGGGTYNEQFF
>TRBD1|NA|TRBJ2-7|TRBV11-1
TGTGCCAGCAGCTTAGAACAGGGGCCCTACGAGCAGTACTTC
CASSLEQGPYEQYF
>NA|NA|TRBJ1-2|TRBV6-2/TRBV6-3
TGTGCCACCCAAACAGGGATGTATGGCTACACCTTC
CATQTGMYGYTF
>TRBD2|many|TRBJ2-5|TRBV12-3/TRBV12-4
TGTGCCAGCAGTTTAATGGCTAGCGGGCCCCAAGAGACCCAGTACTTC
CASSLMASGPQETQYF
>TRBD1|many|TRBJ2-5|TRBV11-1
TGTGCCAGCAGCATAATACGACAGGGTGGCCAAGAGACCCAGTACTTC
CASSIIRQGGQETQYF
>NA|NA|TRBJ1-5|TRBV19
TGTGCCAGTAGTGATAACCCCGGGACACCGCTTCAGCCCCAGCATTTT
CASSDNPGTPLQPQHF
>TRBD1|NA|TRBJ1-2|TRBV30
TGTGCCTGCAACAGGGGTCCCTATGGCTACACCTTC
CACNRGPYGYTF
>NA|few|TRBJ1-2|TRBV6-2/TRBV6-3
TGTGCCAGCGGTTTGCACGCTAACTATGGCTACACCTTC
CASGLHANYGYTF
>TRBD1|few|TRBJ1-1|TRBV6-2/TRBV6-3
TGTGCCAGCAGTAGACAGGGGAGCACTGAAGCTTTCTTT
CASSRQGSTEAFF
>TRBD1|NA|TRBJ1-5|TRBV11-2
TGTGCCAGCAGCGAAAGGACAGGAGCTAGCAATCAGCCCCAGCATTTT
CASSERTGASNQPQHF
>NA|many|TRBJ2-7|TRBV3-1
TGTGCCAGCAGCTCTGGTGGGGAGCAGTACTTC
CASSSGGEQYF
>TRBD1|few|TRBJ1-2|TRBV9
TGTGCCAGCAGCCCGCTCAACAGGGGAGACTATGGCTACACCTTC
CASSPLNRGDYGYTF
>NA|NA|TRBJ1-1|TRBV7-9
TGTGCCAGCAGCTTTTATGAGGGGAACACTGAAGCTTTCTTT
CASSFYEGNTEAFF
>NA|many|TRBJ1-2|TRBV2
TGTGCCAGCAGTGTAGCAACAGGGTTCTATGGCTACACCTTC
CASSVATGFYGYTF
>NA|few|TRBJ1-5|TRBV20-1
TGCAGTGCTCCCACCTCAGGACACTTGGATCAGCCCCAGCATTTT
CSAPTSGHLDQPQHF
>TRBD2|NA|TRBJ2-7|TRBV29-1
TGCAGCGTTGGACTAGCGGGACAGCCCGAGCAGTACTTC
CSVGLAGQPEQYF
>NA|once|TRBJ2-7|TRBV29-1
TGCAGCGTCGAACGGGAGCCCTCCTACGAGCAGTACTTC
CSVEREPSYEQYF
>TRBD1|few|TRBJ1-2|TRBV25-1
TGTGCCAGCAGTGAATTCGGGACAGGGCTTTTCTATGGCTACACCTTC
CASSEFGTGLFYGYTF